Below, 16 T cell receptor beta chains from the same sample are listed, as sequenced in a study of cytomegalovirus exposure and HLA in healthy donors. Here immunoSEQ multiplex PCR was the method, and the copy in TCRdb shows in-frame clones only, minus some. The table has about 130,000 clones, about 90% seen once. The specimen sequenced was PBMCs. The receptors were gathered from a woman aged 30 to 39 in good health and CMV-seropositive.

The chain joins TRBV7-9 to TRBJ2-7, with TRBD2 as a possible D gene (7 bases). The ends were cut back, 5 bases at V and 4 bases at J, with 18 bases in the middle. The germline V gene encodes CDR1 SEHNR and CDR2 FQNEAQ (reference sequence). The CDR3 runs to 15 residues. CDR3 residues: CASSPSWGGRYEQYF. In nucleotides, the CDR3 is TGTGCCAGCAGCCCTAGTTGGGGGGGCCGGTACGAGCAGTACTTC.

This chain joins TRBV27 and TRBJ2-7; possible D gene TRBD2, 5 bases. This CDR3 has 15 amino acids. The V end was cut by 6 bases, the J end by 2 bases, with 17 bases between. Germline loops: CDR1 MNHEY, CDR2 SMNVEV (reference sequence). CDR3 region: CASSFVSGSPYEQYF. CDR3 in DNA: TGTGCCAGCAGCTTTGTAAGCGGCTCACCCTACGAGCAGTACTTC.

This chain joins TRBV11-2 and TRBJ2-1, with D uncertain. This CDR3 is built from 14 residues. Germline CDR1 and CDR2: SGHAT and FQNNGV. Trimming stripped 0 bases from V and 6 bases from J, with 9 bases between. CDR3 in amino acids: CASSLDSVPNEQFF. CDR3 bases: TGTGCCAGCAGCTTAGATTCAGTTCCCAATGAGCAGTTCTTC.

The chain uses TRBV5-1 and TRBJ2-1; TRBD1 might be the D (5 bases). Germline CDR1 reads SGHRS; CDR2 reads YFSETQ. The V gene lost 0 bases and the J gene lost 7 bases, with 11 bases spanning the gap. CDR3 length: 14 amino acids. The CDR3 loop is CASSLVAGNNEQFF. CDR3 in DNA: TGCGCCAGCAGCTTGGTGGCAGGGAATAATGAGCAGTTCTTC.

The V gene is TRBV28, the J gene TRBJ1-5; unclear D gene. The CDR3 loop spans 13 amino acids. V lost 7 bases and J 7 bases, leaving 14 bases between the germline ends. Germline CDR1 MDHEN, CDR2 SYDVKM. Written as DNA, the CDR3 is TGTGCCAGCATCCCTTCGGGAGGGCAGCCCCAGCATTTT. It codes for CASIPSGGQPQHF.

DNA of the CDR3: TGTGCCACCAGCCTTCGGACTAGCGGACACACAGATACGCAGTATTTT. Its translation is CATSLRTSGHTDTQYF. This chain connects TRBV15 to TRBJ2-3; 10 nucleotides match TRBD2. Losses at the gene ends were 5 bases for V and 2 bases for J; bases not matched to a gene: 7. Germline-derived CDR1 and CDR2 are LNHNV and YYDKDF (reference sequence). The CDR3 totals 16 residues. Together with reference TRBV15 and TRBJ2-3, the CDR3 gives the full variable domain: DAMVIQNPRYQVTQFGKPVTLSCSQTLNHNVMYWYQQKSSQAPKLLFHYYDKDFNNEADTPDNFQSRRPNTSFCFLDIRSPGLGDTAMYLCATSLRTSGHTDTQYFGPGTRLTVL.

In DNA, the CDR3 is TGTGCCAGCAGCCGACAGGCAGAAGAGACCCAGTACTTC. Encoded protein: CASSRQAEETQYF. The V gene is TRBV6-4, the J gene TRBJ2-5, with D maybe TRBD1 (6 bases). CDR3 length equals 13 residues. Germline loops: CDR1 MRHNA, CDR2 SNTAGT. Trimming took 6 bases from V and 3 from J, leaving 11 bases between them.

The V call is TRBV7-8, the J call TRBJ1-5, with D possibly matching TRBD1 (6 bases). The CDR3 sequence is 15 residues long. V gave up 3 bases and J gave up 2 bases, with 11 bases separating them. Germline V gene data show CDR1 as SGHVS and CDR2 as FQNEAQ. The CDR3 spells CASSLGATGNQPQHF. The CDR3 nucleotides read TGTGCCAGCAGCTTGGGGGCTACGGGCAATCAGCCCCAGCATTTT.

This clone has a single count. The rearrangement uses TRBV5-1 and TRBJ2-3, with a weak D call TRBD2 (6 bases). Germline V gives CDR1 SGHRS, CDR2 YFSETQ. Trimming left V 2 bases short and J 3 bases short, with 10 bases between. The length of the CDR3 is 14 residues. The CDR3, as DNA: TGCGCCAGCAGCTTTAGCGGCGCTACAGATACGCAGTATTTT. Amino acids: CASSFSGATDTQYF.

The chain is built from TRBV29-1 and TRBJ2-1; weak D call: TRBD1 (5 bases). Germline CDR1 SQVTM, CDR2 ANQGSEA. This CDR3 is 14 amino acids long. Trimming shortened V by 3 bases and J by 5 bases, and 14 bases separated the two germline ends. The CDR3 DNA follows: TGCAGCGTTGATTACGTCCTAGGGGACAATGAGCAGTTCTTC. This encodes CSVDYVLGDNEQFF.

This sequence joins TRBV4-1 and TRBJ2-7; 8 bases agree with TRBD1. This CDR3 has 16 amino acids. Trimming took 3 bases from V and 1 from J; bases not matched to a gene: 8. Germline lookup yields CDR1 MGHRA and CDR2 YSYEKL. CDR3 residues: CASSHLSDRVSYEQYF. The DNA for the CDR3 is TGCGCCAGCAGCCACCTGTCGGACAGGGTATCCTACGAGCAGTACTTC.

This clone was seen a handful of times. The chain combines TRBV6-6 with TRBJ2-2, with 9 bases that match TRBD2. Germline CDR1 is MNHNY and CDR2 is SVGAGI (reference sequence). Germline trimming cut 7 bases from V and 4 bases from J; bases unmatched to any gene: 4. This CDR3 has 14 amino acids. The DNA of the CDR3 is TGTGCCAGCAAAAGCGGGGGGCCCACCGGGGAGCTGTTTTTT. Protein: CASKSGGPTGELFF.

For the CDR3, the DNA is TGTGCCAGCAGTCCCCCCGGGACAGGGTGGGGCTATGGCTACACCTTC. It specifies CASSPPGTGWGYGYTF. J is TRBJ1-2 and V is TRBV28, with 9 bases lining up with TRBD1. CDR1 is MDHEN, CDR2 SYDVKM, per germline. The V gene end was trimmed by 5 bases and the J gene end by 4 bases; junction bases not matched to a gene: 11. This CDR3 region has 16 residues.

CDR3 protein: CASSPDGNEQYF. As DNA, the CDR3 is TGCGCCAGCAGCCCAGACGGGAACGAGCAGTACTTC. The chain joins TRBV5-1 to TRBJ2-7; the D gene is possibly TRBD2 (5 bases). In germline, CDR1 is SGHRS, CDR2 YFSETQ. With 4 bases removed from V and 5 bases from J, the gap between germline ends came to 10 bases. The CDR3 consists of 12 residues. Full variable domain (rest looked up from reference TRBV5-1 and TRBJ2-7): KAGVTQTPRYLIKTRGQQVTLSCSPISGHRSVSWYQQTPGQGLQFLFEYFSETQRNKGNFPGRFSGRQFSNSRSEMNVSTLELGDSALYLCASSPDGNEQYFGPGTRLTVT.

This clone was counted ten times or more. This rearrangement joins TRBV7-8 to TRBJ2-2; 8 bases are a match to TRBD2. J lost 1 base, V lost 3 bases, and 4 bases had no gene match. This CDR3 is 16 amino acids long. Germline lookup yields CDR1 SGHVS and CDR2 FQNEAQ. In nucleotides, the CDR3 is TGTGCCAGCAGCTTCGGGGGGGTTATGAACACCGGGGAGCTGTTTTTT. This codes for CASSFGGVMNTGELFF.

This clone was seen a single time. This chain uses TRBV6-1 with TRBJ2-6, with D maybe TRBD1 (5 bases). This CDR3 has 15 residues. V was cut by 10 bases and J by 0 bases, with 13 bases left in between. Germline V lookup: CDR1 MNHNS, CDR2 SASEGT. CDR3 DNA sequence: TGTGCCACCGACGACAGTATCTCTGGGGCCAACGTCCTGACTTTC. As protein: CATDDSISGANVLTF.